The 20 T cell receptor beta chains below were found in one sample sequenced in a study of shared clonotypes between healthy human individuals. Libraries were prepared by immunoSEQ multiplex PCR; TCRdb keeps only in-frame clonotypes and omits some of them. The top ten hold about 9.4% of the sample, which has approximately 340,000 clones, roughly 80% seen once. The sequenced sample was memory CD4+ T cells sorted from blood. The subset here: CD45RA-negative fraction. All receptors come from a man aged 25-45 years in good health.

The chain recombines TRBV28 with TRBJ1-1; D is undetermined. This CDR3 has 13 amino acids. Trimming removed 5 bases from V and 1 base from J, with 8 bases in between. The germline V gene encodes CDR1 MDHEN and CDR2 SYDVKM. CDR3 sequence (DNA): TGTGCCAGCAGTCACCAGCGGAACACTGAAGCTTTCTTT. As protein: CASSHQRNTEAFF.

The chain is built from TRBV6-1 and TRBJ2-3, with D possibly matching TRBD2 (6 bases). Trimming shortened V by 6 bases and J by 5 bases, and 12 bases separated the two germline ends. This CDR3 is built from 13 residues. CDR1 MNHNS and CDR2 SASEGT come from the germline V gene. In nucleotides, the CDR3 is TGTGCCAGCAGGGAGGGTATTGTAGATACGCAGTATTTT. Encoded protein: CASREGIVDTQYF.

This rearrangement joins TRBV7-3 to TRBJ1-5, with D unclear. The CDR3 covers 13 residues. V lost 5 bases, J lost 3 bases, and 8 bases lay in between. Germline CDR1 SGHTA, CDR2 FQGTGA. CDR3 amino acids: CASSRGPNQPQHF. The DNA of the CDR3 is TGTGCCAGCAGCCGCGGACCCAATCAGCCCCAGCATTTT.

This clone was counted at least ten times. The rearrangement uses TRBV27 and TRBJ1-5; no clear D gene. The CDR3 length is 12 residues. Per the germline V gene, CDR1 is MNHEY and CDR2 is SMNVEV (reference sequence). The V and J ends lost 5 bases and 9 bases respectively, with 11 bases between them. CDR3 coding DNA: TGTGCCAGCAGTCCACCAGGAGGGCCCCAGCATTTT. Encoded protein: CASSPPGGPQHF.

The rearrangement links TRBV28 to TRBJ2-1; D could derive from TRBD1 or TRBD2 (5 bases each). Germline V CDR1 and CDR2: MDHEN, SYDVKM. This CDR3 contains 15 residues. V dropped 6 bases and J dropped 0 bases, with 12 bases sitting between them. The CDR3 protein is CASSFQGRSYNEQFF. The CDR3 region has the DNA TGTGCCAGCAGCTTCCAGGGACGCTCCTACAATGAGCAGTTCTTC.

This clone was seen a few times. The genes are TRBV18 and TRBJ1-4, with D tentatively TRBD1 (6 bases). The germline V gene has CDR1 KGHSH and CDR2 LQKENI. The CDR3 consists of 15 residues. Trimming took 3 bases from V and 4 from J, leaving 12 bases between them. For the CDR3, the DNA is TGTGCCAGCTCACCGAGAGGGGGTTATAATGAAAAACTGTTTTTT. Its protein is CASSPRGGYNEKLFF.

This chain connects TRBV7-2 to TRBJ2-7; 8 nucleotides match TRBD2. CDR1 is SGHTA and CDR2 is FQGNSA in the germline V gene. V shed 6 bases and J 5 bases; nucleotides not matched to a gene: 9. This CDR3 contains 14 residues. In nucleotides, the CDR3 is TGTGCCAGCAGTCTTGCCGGGGGGGGCGACGAGCAGTACTTC. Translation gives CASSLAGGGDEQYF. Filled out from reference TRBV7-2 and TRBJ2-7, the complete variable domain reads GAGVSQSPSNKVTEKGKDVELRCDPISGHTALYWYRQSLGQGLEFLIYFQGNSAPDKSGLPSDRFSAERTGGSVSTLTIQRTQQEDSAVYLCASSLAGGGDEQYFGPGTRLTVT.

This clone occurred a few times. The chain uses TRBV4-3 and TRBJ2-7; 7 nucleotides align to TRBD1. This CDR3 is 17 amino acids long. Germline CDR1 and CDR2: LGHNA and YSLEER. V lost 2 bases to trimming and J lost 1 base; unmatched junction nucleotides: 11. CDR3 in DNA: TGCGCCAGCAGCCAAAACTACGACAGGGCCTCATCCTACGAGCAGTACTTC. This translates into CASSQNYDRASSYEQYF.

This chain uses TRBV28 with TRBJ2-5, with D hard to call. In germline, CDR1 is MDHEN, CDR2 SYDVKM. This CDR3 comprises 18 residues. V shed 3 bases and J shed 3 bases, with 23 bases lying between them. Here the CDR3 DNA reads TGTGCCAGCAGTTTCCCAGGAAATAAGTACGACCACAAAGAGACCCAGTACTTC. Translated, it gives CASSFPGNKYDHKETQYF. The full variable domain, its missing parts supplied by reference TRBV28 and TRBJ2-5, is DVKVTQSSRYLVKRTGEKVFLECVQDMDHENMFWYRQDPGLGLRLIYFSYDVKMKEKGDIPEGYSVSREKKERFSLILESASTNQTSMYLCASSFPGNKYDHKETQYFGPGTRLLVL.

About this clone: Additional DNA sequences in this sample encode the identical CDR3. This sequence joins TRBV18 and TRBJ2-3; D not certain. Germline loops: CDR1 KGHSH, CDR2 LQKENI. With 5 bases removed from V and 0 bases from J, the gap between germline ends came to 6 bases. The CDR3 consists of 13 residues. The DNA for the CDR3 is TGTGCCAGCTCAGCGGCTAGCACAGATACGCAGTATTTT. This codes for CASSAASTDTQYF.

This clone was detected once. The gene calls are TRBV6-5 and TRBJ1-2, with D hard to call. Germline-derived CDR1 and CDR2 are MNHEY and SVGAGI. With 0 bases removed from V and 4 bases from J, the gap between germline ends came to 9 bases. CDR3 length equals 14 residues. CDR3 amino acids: CASSYSGGRYGYTF. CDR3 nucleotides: TGTGCCAGCAGTTACTCGGGCGGACGCTATGGCTACACCTTC.

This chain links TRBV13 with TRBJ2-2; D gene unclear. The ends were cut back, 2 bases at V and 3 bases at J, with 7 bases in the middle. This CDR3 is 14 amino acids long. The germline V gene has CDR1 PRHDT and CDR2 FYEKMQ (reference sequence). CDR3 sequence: CASSLRVDTGELFF. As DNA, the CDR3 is TGTGCCAGCAGCTTAAGAGTCGACACCGGGGAGCTGTTTTTT.

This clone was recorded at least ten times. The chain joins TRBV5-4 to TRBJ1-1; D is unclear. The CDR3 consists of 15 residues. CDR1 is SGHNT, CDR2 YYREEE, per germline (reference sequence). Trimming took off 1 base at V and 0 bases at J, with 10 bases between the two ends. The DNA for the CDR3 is TGTGCCAGCAGCTTGACAGAACAGCTGAACACTGAAGCTTTCTTT. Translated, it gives CASSLTEQLNTEAFF.

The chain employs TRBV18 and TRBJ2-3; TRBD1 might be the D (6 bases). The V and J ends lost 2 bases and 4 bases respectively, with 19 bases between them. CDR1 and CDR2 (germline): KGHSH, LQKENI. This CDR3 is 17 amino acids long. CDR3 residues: CASSPFRDNQFADTQYF. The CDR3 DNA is TGTGCCAGCTCACCATTCCGGGACAATCAGTTTGCAGATACGCAGTATTTT.

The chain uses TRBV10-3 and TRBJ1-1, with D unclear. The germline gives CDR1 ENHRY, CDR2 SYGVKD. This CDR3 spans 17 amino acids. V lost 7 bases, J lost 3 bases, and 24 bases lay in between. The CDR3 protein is CAIKAGVGKASDTEAFF. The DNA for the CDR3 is TGTGCCATCAAGGCCGGGGTTGGGAAGGCTTCGGACACTGAAGCTTTCTTT.

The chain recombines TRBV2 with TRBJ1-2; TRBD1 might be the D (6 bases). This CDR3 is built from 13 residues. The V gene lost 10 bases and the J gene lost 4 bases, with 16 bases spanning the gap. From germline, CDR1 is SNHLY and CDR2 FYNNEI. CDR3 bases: TGTGCCACCTCCCCAGGGGAAGGCTATGGCTACACCTTC. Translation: CATSPGEGYGYTF. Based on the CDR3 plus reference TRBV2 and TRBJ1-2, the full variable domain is EPEVTQTPSHQVTQMGQEVILRCVPISNHLYFYWYRQILGQKVEFLVSFYNNEISEKSEIFDDQFSVERPDGSNFTLKIRSTKLEDSAMYFCATSPGEGYGYTFGSGTRLTVV.

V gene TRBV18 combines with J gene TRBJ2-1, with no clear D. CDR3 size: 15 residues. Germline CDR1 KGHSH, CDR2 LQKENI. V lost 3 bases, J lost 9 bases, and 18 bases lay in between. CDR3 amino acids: CASSPPLLHGGEQFF. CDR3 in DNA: TGTGCCAGCTCACCCCCCCTTCTCCACGGCGGTGAGCAGTTCTTC.

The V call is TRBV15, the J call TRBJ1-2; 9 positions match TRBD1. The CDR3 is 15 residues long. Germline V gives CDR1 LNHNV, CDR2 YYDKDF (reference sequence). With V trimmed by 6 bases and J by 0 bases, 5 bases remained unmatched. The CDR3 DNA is TGTGCCACCAGTAGGACAGGGGTGGCTAACTATGGCTACACCTTC. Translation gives CATSRTGVANYGYTF.

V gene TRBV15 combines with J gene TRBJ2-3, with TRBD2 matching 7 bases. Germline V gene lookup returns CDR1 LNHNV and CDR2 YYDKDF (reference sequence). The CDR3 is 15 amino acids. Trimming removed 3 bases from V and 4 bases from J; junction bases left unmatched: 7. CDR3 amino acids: CATSRGGVASDTQYF. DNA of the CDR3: TGTGCCACCAGCAGGGGAGGGGTAGCCTCAGATACGCAGTATTTT.

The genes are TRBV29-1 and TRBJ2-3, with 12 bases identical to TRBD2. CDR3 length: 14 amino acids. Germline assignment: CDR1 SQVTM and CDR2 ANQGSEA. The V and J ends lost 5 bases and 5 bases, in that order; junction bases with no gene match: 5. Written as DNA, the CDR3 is TGCAGCGTTCTAGCGGGAGGGCGGGGAGATACGCAGTATTTT. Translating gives CSVLAGGRGDTQYF.